A single sample is the source of the 8 T cell receptor beta chains below, sequenced in a study of blood T cell repertoires in COVID-19. The assay was immunoSEQ multiplex PCR, and TCRdb's table has in-frame clones only and misses some. The sample holds some 270,000 clones, approximately 85% seen once. The sequenced sample consisted of PBMCs or T cells enriched from blood (not recorded which). All receptors derive from a woman aged 45 to 65 who had been exposed to COVID-19.

The J gene is TRBJ2-3, the V gene TRBV5-5; D gene ambiguous. Trimming pared 4 bases from V and 5 bases from J, leaving 14 bases between. This CDR3 has 14 residues. Germline CDR1 is SGHKS and CDR2 is YYEKEE (reference sequence). The CDR3 is CASSLVFDGDTQYF. Written as DNA, the CDR3 is TGTGCCAGCAGCCTAGTATTTGACGGAGATACGCAGTATTTT. The entire variable domain, with the rest obtained from reference TRBV5-5 and TRBJ2-3, is as follows: DAGVTQSPTHLIKTRGQQVTLRCSPISGHKSVSWYQQVLGQGPQFIFQYYEKEERGRGNFPDRFSARQFPNYSSELNVNALLLGDSALYLCASSLVFDGDTQYFGPGTRLTVL.

The chain carries TRBV5-4 and TRBJ1-1; D is ambiguous. The germline V gene has CDR1 SGHNT and CDR2 YYREEE (reference sequence). V was clipped by 4 bases and J by 1 base, with 8 bases between them. This CDR3 spans 13 amino acids. For the CDR3, the DNA is TGTGCCAGCAGCCCTATTTCGAACACTGAAGCTTTCTTT. Its translation is CASSPISNTEAFF.

This rearrangement joins TRBV10-3 to TRBJ2-3; D might be TRBD2 (5 bases). Germline lookup yields CDR1 ENHRY and CDR2 SYGVKD. V lost 5 bases to trimming and J lost 2 bases, with 8 bases between them. This CDR3 region has 13 residues. The CDR3 region has the DNA TGTGCCATCAGTTTAGCGACCACAGATACGCAGTATTTT. It encodes CAISLATTDTQYF.

V is TRBV5-5 and J is TRBJ2-1, with D unclear. Germline CDR1 is SGHKS and CDR2 is YYEKEE (reference sequence). CDR3 length equals 12 residues. Trimming took off 5 bases at V and 9 bases at J, with 12 bases between the two ends. Here the CDR3 reads CASRPTTVEQFF. The CDR3 DNA reads TGTGCCAGCAGACCGACCACAGTTGAGCAGTTCTTC.

CDR3 sequence (DNA): TGTGCCAGTACCCTGAGGGGGGGTGACACTGAAGCTTTCTTT. This codes for CASTLRGGDTEAFF. This chain uses TRBV19 with TRBJ1-1; maybe TRBD1 (6 bases). This CDR3 comprises 14 residues. Per the germline V gene, CDR1 is LNHDA and CDR2 is SQIVND (reference sequence). Trimming shortened V by 7 bases and J by 3 bases, and 15 bases separated the two germline ends.

The chain is built from TRBV28 and TRBJ1-1, with 7 positions matching TRBD1. This CDR3 has 14 amino acids. The J segment lost 1 base and the V segment lost 10 bases, leaving 9 bases of the junction unmatched. Germline assignment: CDR1 MDHEN and CDR2 SYDVKM. The CDR3 sequence: CATGPRDRNTEAFF. The CDR3 DNA follows: TGTGCCACCGGACCCCGGGACAGGAACACTGAAGCTTTCTTT. Full variable domain (missing parts from reference TRBV28 and TRBJ1-1): DVKVTQSSRYLVKRTGEKVFLECVQDMDHENMFWYRQDPGLGLRLIYFSYDVKMKEKGDIPEGYSVSREKKERFSLILESASTNQTSMYLCATGPRDRNTEAFFGQGTRLTVV.

This sequence joins TRBV5-1 and TRBJ2-5, with 9 bases matching TRBD2. The CDR3 has 14 residues. Germline lookup yields CDR1 SGHRS and CDR2 YFSETQ. Trimming cost V 5 bases and J 2 bases; bases outside gene matches: 4. Here the CDR3 DNA reads TGCGCCAGCAGGGCTAGCGGGGCGCAAGAGACCCAGTACTTC. It is translated as CASRASGAQETQYF.

The chain carries TRBV9 and TRBJ1-2; 9 bases fit TRBD1. J was trimmed by 3 bases and V by 3 bases; bases with no gene match: 6. From germline, CDR1 is SGDLS and CDR2 YYNGEE. The CDR3 totals 15 residues. The CDR3 DNA reads as TGTGCCAGCAGCGGCTACAGGGGGCAGGACTATGGCTACACCTTC. Protein: CASSGYRGQDYGYTF.